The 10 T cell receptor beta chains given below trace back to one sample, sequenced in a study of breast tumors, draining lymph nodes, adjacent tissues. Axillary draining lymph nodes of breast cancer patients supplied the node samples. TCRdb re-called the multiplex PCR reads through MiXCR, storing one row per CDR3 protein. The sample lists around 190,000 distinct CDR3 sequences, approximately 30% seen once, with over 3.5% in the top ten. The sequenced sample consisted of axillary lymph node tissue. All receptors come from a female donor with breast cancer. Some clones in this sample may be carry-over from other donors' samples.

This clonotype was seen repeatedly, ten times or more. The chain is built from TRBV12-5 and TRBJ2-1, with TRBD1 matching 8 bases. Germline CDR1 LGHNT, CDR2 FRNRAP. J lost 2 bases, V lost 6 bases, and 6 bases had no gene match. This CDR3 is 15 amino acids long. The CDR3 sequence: CASGLRQGTYNEQFF. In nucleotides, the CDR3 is TGTGCTAGTGGGCTGAGACAGGGGACCTACAATGAGCAGTTCTTC.

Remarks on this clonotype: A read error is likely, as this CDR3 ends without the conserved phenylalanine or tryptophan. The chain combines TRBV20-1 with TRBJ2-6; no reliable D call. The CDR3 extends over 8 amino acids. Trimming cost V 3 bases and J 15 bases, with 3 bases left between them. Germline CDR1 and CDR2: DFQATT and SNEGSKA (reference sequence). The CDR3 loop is CSARTLTS. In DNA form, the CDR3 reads TGCAGTGCTAGGACCCTGACTAGC.

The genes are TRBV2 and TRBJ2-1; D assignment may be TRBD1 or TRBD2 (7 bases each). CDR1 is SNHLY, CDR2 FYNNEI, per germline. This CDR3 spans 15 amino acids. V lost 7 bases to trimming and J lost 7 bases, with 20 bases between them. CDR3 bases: TGTGCCAGCACTCCCGGTGGCAGGGGGGGGAATGAGCAGTTCTTC. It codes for CASTPGGRGGNEQFF.

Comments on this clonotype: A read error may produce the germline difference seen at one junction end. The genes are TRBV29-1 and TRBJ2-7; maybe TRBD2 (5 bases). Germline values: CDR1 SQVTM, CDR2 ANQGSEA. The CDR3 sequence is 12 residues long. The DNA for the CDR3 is TGCGGCGTTGAGGGCTACCACTACGAGCAGTACTTC. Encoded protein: CGVEGYHYEQYF.

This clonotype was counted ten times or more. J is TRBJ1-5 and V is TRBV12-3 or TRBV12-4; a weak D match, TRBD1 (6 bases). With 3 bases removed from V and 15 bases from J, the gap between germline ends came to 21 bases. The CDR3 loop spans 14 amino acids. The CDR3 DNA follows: TGTGCCAGCAGTTTCCGGGGGGCGGTCCGGATAAGGCATTTT. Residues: CASSFRGAVRIRHF.

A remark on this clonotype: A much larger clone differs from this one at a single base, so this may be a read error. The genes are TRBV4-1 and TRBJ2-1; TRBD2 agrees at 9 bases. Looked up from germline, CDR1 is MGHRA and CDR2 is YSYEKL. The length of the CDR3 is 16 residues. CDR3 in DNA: TGCGCCAGCAGCCGAGAACCGGGACTAGCCCTCAATGGGCAGTTCTTC. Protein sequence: CASSREPGLALNGQFF.

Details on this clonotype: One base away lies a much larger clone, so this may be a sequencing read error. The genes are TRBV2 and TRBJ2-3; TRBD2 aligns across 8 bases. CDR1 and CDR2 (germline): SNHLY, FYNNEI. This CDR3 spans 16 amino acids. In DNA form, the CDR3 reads TGTGCCAGCAGCTTAGCCCGGGGGGGCCGAGCAGATACGCATTATTTT. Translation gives CASSLARGGRADTHYF.

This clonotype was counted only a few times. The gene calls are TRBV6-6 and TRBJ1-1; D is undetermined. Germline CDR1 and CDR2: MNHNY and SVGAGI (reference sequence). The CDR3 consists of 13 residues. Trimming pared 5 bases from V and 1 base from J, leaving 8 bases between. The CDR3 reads CASSPPGNTEAFF. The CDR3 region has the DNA TGTGCCAGCAGTCCCCCAGGGAACACTGAAGCTTTCTTT.

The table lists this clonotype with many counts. CDR3 DNA: TGTGCCAGCCTTCAGGGGCAAGAGACCCAGTACTTC. It yields the protein CASLQGQETQYF. The chain recombines TRBV2 with TRBJ2-5, with D perhaps matching TRBD1 (6 bases). The CDR3 totals 12 residues. The V end was cut by 8 bases, the J end by 2 bases, with 9 bases between. Germline V gene sequence: CDR1 SNHLY, CDR2 FYNNEI.

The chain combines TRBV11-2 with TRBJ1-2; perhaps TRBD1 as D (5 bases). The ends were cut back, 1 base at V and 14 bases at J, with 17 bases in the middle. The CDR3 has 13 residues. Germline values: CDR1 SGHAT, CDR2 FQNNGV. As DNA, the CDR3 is TGTGCCAGCAGCTTAGGTTTCGGGGACGCGGGAACCTTC. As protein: CASSLGFGDAGTF.